This T cell receptor (beta chain) was captured in a study of Ad26.COV2.S vaccination and SARS-CoV-2 variants (dated by TCRdb to the early 2020s). Broadly, across the study: Donors in the vaccine arm were drawn from COV1001, a phase I-IIa trial of Ad26.COV2.S in healthy adults that was multicentre, randomized, double-blind and placebo-controlled. Trial participants were randomized into five groups of five: low-dose or high-dose Ad26.COV2.S given once or twice, or placebo on both occasions. Ad26.COV2.S was given intramuscularly at 5x10^10 or 1x10^11 viral particles, as a single shot or as two shots 56 days apart. Sequencing of the TCRbeta repertoire served to evaluate the specificity and breadth of SARS-CoV-2-reactive T cell receptors following Ad26.COV2.S vaccination. Investigators did not know the trial group allocation while performing experiments and assessing outcomes. A total of roughly 32 samples were included in the TCR-sequenced set, comprising around 20 Ad26.COV2.S vaccine recipients, 5 placebo recipients and 8 SARS-CoV-2 convalescent individuals.

The CDR3 spans 15 residues, from the cysteine through the phenylalanine. This entry keeps only the CDR3 DNA: 45 bases, framed from base 1. What this sample's treatment or condition label stands for: over 15 received Ad26.COV2.S at low or high dose, single or two shots; several received placebo; per-sample allocation not given. Repertoires of vaccine and placebo recipients were sequenced from samples taken on day 63 after the first injection. Between 29 July and 7 August 2020, Cohort 1b enrolled about 27 adults aged 18-55 years at one site in Boston, USA. Ad26.COV2.S was a replication-incompetent adenovirus type 26 vector that expressed a prefusion-stabilized SARS-CoV-2 spike protein derived from the original Wuhan strain. The immunoSEQ Assay was used to sequence TCRbeta CDR3 regions. After extraction, genomic DNA underwent amplification by bias-controlled multiplex PCR, followed by high-throughput sequencing. The authors processed their data as follows. To quantify the absolute abundance of each unique TCRbeta CDR3 region, sequences were collapsed and filtered. T cell fraction was estimated by normalization of TCRbeta template counts to usable DNA, with usable DNA being measured through amplification of reference genes present in all nucleated cells. Repertoire TCRs were annotated as SARS-CoV-2-specific when V gene, CDR3 amino acid sequence and J gene were exactly matched to a known reactive TCR set. MIRA supplied the reference SARS-CoV-2 TCR set, which was filtered for enrichment in COVID-19-positive ImmuneCODE repertoires so that public or cross-reactive TCRs were removed. Based on the MIRA antigens, annotated TCRs were further analysed at the level of specific ORF or position within ORF. Depth was the summed frequency of annotated unique rearrangements, while breadth was defined as annotated unique rearrangements over total unique productive rearrangements. Group comparisons of TCR breadth used two-sided Wilcoxon rank-sum tests. TCRdb carries this immuneACCESS record with in-frame sequences only. Its versions omit some clonotypes, under half of them owing to an unresolved V gene in the studies checked, with the rest unexplained. That table is the source of V, J and clone size, and D and trimming were worked out from the DNA. The sample data list around 340,000 clones, and around 90% of these were observed just once. The top ten constitute approximately 5.9% of the sample.

What the study reported, not specific to this receptor: Non-spike TCR breadth was comparable between vaccine and placebo recipients, consistent with the vaccine containing only spike. Compared with placebo recipients, Ad26.COV2.S recipients showed higher spike-specific TCR breadth (P = 0.0014). The study lacked the statistical power to compare responses across vaccine doses or regimens. Substantial breadth of spike-specific CD8+ and CD4+ T cell responses was reported after vaccination. The authors noted that total T cell responses may have been underestimated by the TCR breadth and depth analyses.

About this clone itself: It lacks a known antigen. The input lacks base qualities; no much larger clone sits a single base away.

This clonotype originated in a person between 18 and 65 years old who received the Ad26.COV2.S COVID-19 vaccine or a placebo. The rearranged segments are TRBV21-1 and TRBJ1-4. TRBV21-1 is an annotated pseudogene. Source: peripheral blood, taken in a trial of Ad26.COV2.S vaccine versus placebo. DNA sequence: TGTGCCAGCCTCCTCAATCTTACAGGGAGGGAAAAACTGTTTTTT. Its protein reads: CASLLNLTGREKLFF.